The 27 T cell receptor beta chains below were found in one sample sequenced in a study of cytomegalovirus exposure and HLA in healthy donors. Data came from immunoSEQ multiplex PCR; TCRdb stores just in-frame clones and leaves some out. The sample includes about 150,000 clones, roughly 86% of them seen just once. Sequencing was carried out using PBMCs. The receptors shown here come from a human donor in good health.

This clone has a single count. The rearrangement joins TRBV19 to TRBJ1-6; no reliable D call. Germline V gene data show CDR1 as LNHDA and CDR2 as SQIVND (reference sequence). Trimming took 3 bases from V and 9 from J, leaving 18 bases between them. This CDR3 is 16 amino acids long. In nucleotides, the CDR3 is TGTGCCAGTAGTATCGGACCTCCCTATACTAGTTCACCCCTCCACTTT. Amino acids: CASSIGPPYTSSPLHF.

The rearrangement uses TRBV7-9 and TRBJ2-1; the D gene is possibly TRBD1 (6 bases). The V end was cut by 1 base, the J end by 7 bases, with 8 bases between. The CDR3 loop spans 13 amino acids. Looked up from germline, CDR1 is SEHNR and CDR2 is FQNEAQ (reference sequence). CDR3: CASSLERGNEQFF. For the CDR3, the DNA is TGTGCCAGCAGCTTAGAAAGGGGGAATGAGCAGTTCTTC.

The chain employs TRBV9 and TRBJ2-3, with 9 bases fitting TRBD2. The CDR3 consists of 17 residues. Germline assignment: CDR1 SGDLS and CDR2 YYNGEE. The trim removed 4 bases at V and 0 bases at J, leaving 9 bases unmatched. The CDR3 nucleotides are TGTGCCAGCAGCACCTTCGTAGCGGGGGATAGCACAGATACGCAGTATTTT. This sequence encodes CASSTFVAGDSTDTQYF. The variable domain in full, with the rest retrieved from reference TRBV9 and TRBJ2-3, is DSGVTQTPKHLITATGQRVTLRCSPRSGDLSVYWYQQSLDQGLQFLIQYYNGEERAKGNILERFSAQQFPDLHSELNLSSLELGDSALYFCASSTFVAGDSTDTQYFGPGTRLTVL.

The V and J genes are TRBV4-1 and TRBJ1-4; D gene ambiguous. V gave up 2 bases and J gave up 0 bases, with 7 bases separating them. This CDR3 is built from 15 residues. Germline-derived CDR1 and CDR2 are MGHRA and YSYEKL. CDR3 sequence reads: CASSQYRATNEKLFF. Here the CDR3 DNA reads TGCGCCAGCAGCCAATATCGCGCAACTAATGAAAAACTGTTTTTT.

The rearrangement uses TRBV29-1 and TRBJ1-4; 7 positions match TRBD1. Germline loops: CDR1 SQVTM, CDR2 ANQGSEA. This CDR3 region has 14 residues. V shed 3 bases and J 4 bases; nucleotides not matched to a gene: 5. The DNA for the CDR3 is TGCAGCGTTGATCTTACAGGGGTTAATGAAAAACTGTTTTTT. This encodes CSVDLTGVNEKLFF.

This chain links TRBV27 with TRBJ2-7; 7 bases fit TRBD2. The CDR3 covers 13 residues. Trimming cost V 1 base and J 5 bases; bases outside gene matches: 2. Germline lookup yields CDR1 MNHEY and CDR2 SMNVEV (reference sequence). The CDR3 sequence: CASSLYLADEQYF. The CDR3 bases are TGTGCCAGCAGTTTATACCTAGCGGACGAGCAGTACTTC.

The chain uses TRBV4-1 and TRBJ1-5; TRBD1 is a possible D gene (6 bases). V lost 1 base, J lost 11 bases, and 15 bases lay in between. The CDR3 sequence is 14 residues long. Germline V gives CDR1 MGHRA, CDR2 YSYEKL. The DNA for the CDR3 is TGCGCCAGCAGCCAAGCGCAGGGGCTCGGGACCCAGCATTTT. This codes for CASSQAQGLGTQHF.

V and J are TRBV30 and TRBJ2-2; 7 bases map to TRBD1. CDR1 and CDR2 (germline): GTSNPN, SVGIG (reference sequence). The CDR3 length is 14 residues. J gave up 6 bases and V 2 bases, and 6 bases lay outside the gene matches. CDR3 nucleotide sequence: TGTGCCTGGAGTCGGAACAGGGGATCCGGGGAGCTGTTTTTT. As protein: CAWSRNRGSGELFF.

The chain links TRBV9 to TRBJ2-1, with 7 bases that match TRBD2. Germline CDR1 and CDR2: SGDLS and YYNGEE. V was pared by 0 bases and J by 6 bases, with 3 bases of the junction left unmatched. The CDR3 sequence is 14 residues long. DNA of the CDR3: TGTGCCAGCAGCGTAGGACTAGCACTCAATGAGCAGTTCTTC. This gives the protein CASSVGLALNEQFF. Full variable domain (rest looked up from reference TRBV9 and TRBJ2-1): DSGVTQTPKHLITATGQRVTLRCSPRSGDLSVYWYQQSLDQGLQFLIQYYNGEERAKGNILERFSAQQFPDLHSELNLSSLELGDSALYFCASSVGLALNEQFFGPGTRLTVL.

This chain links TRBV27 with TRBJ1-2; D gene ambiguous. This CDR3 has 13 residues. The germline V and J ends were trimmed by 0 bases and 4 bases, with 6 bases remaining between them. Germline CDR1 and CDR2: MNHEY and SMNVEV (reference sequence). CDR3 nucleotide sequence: TGTGCCAGCAGTTTATCATCCGGCTATGGCTACACCTTC. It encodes CASSLSSGYGYTF.

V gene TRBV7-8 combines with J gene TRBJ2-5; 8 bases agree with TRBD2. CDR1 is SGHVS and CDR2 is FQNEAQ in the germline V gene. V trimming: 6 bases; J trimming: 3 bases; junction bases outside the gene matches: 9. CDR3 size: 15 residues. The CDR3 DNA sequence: TGTGCCAGCAGACCTACTAGCGGTGTAAAAGAGACCCAGTACTTC. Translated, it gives CASRPTSGVKETQYF.

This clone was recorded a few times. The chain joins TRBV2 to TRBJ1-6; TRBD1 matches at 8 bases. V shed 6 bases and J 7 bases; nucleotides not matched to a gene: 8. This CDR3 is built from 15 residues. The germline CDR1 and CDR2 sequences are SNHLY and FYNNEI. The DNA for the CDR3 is TGTGCCAGCAGCTCTCGGACAGGGAGCAATTCACCCCTCCACTTT. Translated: CASSSRTGSNSPLHF.

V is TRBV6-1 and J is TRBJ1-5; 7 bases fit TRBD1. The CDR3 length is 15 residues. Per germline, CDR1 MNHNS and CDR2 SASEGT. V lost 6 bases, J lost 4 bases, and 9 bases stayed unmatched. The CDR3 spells CASRNRGVWNQPQHF. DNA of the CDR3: TGTGCCAGCAGGAACAGGGGTGTGTGGAATCAGCCCCAGCATTTT.

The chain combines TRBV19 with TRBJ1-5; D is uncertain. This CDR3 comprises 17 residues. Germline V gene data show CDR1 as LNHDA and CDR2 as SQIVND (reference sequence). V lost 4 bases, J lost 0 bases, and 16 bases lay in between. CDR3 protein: CASSNGIRGYSNQPQHF. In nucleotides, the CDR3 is TGTGCCAGTAGTAATGGTATCAGAGGCTATAGCAATCAGCCCCAGCATTTT.

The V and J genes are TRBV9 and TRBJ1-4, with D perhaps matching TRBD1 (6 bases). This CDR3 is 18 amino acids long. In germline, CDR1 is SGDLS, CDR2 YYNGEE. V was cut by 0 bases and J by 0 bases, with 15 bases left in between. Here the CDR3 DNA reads TGTGCCAGCAGCGTAGGGGCAGGGGCCCCCGCAACTAATGAAAAACTGTTTTTT. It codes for CASSVGAGAPATNEKLFF.

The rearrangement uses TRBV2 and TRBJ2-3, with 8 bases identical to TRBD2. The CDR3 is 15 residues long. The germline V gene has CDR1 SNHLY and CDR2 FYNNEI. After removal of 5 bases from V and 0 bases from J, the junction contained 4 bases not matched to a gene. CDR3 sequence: CASSSSGLSTDTQYF. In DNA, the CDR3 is TGTGCCAGCAGTTCTAGCGGGCTTAGCACAGATACGCAGTATTTT. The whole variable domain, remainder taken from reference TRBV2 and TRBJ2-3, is EPEVTQTPSHQVTQMGQEVILRCVPISNHLYFYWYRQILGQKVEFLVSFYNNEISEKSEIFDDQFSVERPDGSNFTLKIRSTKLEDSAMYFCASSSSGLSTDTQYFGPGTRLTVL.

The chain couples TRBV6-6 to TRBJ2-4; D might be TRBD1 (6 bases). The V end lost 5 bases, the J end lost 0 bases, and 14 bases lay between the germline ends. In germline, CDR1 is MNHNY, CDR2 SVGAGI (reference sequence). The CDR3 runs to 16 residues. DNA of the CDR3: TGTGCCAGCAGTGGAACAGGGAGCCTAGCCAAAAACATTCAGTACTTC. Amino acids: CASSGTGSLAKNIQYF.

The CDR3 nucleotides are TGTGCCAGCAGCCAAGATAGGGGACACACCTACACTGAAGCTTTCTTT. The encoded protein is CASSQDRGHTYTEAFF. The genes are TRBV14 and TRBJ1-1; weak D call: TRBD1 (6 bases). The CDR3 loop spans 16 amino acids. V lost 0 bases, J lost 3 bases, and 14 bases lay in between. CDR1 is SGHDN and CDR2 is FVKESK in the germline V gene.

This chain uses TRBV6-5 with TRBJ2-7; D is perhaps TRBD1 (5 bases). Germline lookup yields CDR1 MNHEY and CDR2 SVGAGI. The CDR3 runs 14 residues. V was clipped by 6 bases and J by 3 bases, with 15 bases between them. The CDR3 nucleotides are TGTGCCAGCAGAAAAACTCCAGGGAACTACGAGCAGTACTTC. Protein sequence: CASRKTPGNYEQYF.

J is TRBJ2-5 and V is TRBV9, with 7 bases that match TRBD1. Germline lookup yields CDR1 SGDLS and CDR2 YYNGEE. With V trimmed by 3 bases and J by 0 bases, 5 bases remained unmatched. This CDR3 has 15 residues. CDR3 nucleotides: TGTGCCAGCAGCGCAGGGACAGAATACCAAGAGACCCAGTACTTC. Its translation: CASSAGTEYQETQYF.

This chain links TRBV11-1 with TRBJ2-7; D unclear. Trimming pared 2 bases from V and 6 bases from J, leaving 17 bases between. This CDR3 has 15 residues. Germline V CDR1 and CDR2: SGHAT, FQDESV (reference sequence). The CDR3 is CASSLRLGALGEQYF. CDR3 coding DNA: TGTGCCAGCAGCTTAAGGCTGGGCGCACTCGGCGAGCAGTACTTC.

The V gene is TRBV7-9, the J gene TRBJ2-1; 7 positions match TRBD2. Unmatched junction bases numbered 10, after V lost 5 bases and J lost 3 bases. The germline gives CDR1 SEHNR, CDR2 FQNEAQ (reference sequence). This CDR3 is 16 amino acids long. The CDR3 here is CASSRGDAGDYNEQFF. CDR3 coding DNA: TGTGCCAGCAGCAGAGGAGACGCGGGGGACTACAATGAGCAGTTCTTC. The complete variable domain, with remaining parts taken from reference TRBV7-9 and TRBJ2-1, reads DTGVSQNPRHKITKRGQNVTFRCDPISEHNRLYWYRQTLGQGPEFLTYFQNEAQLEKSRLLSDRFSAERPKGSFSTLEIQRTEQGDSAMYLCASSRGDAGDYNEQFFGPGTRLTVL.

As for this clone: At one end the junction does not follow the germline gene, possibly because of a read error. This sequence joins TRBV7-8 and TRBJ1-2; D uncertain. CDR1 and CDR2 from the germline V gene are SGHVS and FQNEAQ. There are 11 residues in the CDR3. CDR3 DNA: TGTGCCAGCAGCCGAGGGTCAGGCACGGACTTC. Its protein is CASSRGSGTDF.

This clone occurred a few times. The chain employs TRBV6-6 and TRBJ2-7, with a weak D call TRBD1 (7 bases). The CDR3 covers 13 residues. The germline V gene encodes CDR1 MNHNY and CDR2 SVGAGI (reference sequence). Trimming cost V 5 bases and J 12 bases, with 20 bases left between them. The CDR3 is CASSGGTDTSRYF. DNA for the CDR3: TGTGCCAGCAGTGGGGGGACAGACACTAGTCGGTACTTC.

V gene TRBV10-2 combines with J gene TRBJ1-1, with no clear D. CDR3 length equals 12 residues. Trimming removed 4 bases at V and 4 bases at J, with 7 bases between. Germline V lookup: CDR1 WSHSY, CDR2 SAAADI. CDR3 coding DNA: TGCGCCAGCAGTGCTGGGAGCACTGAAGCTTTCTTT. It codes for CASSAGSTEAFF.

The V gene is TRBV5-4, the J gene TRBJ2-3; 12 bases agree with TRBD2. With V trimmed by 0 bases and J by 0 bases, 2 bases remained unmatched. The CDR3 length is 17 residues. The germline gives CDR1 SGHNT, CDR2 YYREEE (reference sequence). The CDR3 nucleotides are TGTGCCAGCAGCTTGGGCGGGACTAGCGGGAGCACAGATACGCAGTATTTT. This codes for CASSLGGTSGSTDTQYF.

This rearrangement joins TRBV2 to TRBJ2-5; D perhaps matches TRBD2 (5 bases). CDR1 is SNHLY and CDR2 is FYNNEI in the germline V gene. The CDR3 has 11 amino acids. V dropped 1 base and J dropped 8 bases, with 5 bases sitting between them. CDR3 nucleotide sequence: TGTGCCAGCAGTGAAGGGACTACCCAGTACTTC. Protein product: CASSEGTTQYF.